This T cell receptor beta chain was retrieved from a study of human T cells and chemical hapten exposure. At the level of the study: The study enrolled mostly female patients with alopecia areata, totalis or universalis.

The CDR3 loop spans 17 amino acids. Germline V gene sequence: CDR1 MGHRA, CDR2 YSYEKL. V lost 1 base to trimming and J lost 0 bases, with 15 bases between them. Time point denoted: pre-sensitization, week 0. The treatment here: therapeutic diphenylcyclopropenone sensitization with weekly scalp DPC. Blood sampling preceded each patch test application. The donor pool consisted of alopecia patients aged 18 to 70 years, considered suitable for DPC. This clonotype was observed a few times. TCRdb called the RACE reads again in MiXCR, with one record for every CDR3 protein. Of around 95,000 distinct CDR3 sequences listed, approximately 11% are singletons.

The J gene is TRBJ1-1, the V gene TRBV4-1; D is perhaps TRBD1 (6 bases). Here the sequenced sample was whole blood, taken in connection with sensitization to the hapten diphenylcyclopropenone (DPC). This receptor was obtained from a woman aged 55 to 70 with alopecia areata. Some clones in this sample may be carry-over from other donors' samples. CDR3 sequence: CASSQGPGRGLNTEAFF. In nucleotides, the CDR3 is TGCGCCAGCAGCCAAGGTCCGGGGCGGGGGCTGAACACTGAAGCTTTCTTT.